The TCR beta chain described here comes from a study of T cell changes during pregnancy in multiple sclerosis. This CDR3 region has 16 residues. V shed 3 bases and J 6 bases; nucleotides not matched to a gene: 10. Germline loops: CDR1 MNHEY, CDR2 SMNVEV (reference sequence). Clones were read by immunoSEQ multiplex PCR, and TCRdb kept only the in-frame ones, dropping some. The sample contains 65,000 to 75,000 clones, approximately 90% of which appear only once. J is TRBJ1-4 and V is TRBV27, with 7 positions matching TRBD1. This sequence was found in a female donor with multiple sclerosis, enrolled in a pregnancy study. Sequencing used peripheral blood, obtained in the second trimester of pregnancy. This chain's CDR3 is CASSFSRWQGDEKLFF. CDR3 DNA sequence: TGTGCCAGCAGTTTTTCTCGGTGGCAGGGGGATGAAAAACTGTTTTTT.